This is a list of T cell receptor beta chains from one sample in a study of T cell responses to AZD1222 COVID-19 vaccine. TCRdb keeps only in-frame clones here, not all; method: immunoSEQ multiplex PCR. Among about 110,000 clones listed, 90% were seen once. The input for sequencing was peripheral blood, taken 28 days after the second AZD1222 dose. The source of these receptors is an adult who received the AZD1222 COVID-19 vaccine. CDR3s include the opening cysteine and the closing phenylalanine or tryptophan. D genes are given only for firm matches. A clone size is listed for some rows: how often the clone was seen (once, few, many), or a class if it is expanded.

j_call	v_call	d_call	clone_size	cdr3_nt	cdr3_aa
TRBJ1-5	TRBV7-9	-	once	TGTGCCAGCTCAAGGACCAATCAGCCCCAGCATTTT	CASSRTNQPQHF
TRBJ1-5	TRBV12-3/TRBV12-4	-	-	TGTGCCAGCAGCCCCTCCCCTGTGCCCCAGCATTTT	CASSPSPVPQHF
TRBJ1-2	TRBV3-1/TRBV3-2	-	-	TGTGCCAGCAGCCGGGTCCTAACCCATAACTATGGCTACACCTTC	CASSRVLTHNYGYTF
TRBJ1-1	TRBV7-6	TRBD1	-	TGTGCCAGCAGCTTACAGGGGGAGTTTCTCGCTGAAGCTTTCTTT	CASSLQGEFLAEAFF
TRBJ2-7	TRBV1	-	-	TGCACCAGCAGCCAAGAGTTGTGGGAATATTACGAGCAGTACTTC	CTSSQELWEYYEQYF
TRBJ1-5	TRBV5-5	TRBD1	-	TGTGCCAGCAGTATGTCCGGGACAGGCCTTATTCAGCCCCAGCATTTT	CASSMSGTGLIQPQHF
TRBJ1-1	TRBV6-5	-	-	TGTGCCAGCCGGCCTCAGGGGAGTATGAACACTGAAGCTTTCTTT	CASRPQGSMNTEAFF
TRBJ2-5	TRBV29-1	-	-	TGCAGCGTTGCTGCAGGGACCCCAGAGACCCAGTACTTC	CSVAAGTPETQYF
TRBJ2-2	TRBV19	-	-	TGTGCCAGTAGTATAGTCTTGGGGGGCTCCGGGGAGCTGTTTTTT	CASSIVLGGSGELFF
TRBJ2-7	TRBV7-9	-	few	TGTGCCAGCAGCCTCTCACATTCCTACGAGCAGTACTTC	CASSLSHSYEQYF
TRBJ2-7	TRBV29-1	TRBD1	-	TGCAGCGTCCCGGCCGGGTTGCGAGGGACAGTCCCCGAGCAGTACTTC	CSVPAGLRGTVPEQYF
TRBJ2-1	TRBV6-2/TRBV6-3	TRBD1	few	TGTGCCAGCAGTTACAAACCGGGACAGGGGCCCTACAATGAGCAGTTCTTC	CASSYKPGQGPYNEQFF
TRBJ1-2	TRBV18	-	-	TGTGCCAGCTCACCACTAGTTACAGCTACTAACTATGGCTACACCTTC	CASSPLVTATNYGYTF
TRBJ2-3	TRBV15	-	-	TGTGCCACCAGCCCACGGGACACTGACACAGATACGCAGTATTTT	CATSPRDTDTDTQYF
TRBJ1-3	TRBV21-1	-	-	TGTGCCAGCAGCTCCCGCGACAGGAATAACAAATTCTCTGGAAACACCATATATTTT	CASSSRDRNNKFSGNTIYF
TRBJ1-5	TRBV6-5	-	-	TGTGCCAGCAGTTACTGGAGGGATCAGCCCCAGCATTTT	CASSYWRDQPQHF
TRBJ2-1	TRBV15	-	-	TGTGCCACCAGCAACTTAGAAATTAGGGCCAATGAGCAGTTCTTC	CATSNLEIRANEQFF
TRBJ2-1	TRBV9	TRBD1	few	TGTGCCAGCAGCCTAACGGTACCGGGACAGGCCGTCTTC	CASSLTVPGQAVF
TRBJ1-3	TRBV9	-	-	TGTGCCAGCAGCGCGACGAGGGGGGCCGGAAACACCATATATTTT	CASSATRGAGNTIYF
TRBJ2-7	TRBV4-2	-	-	TGTGCCAGCAGCCAAGAAGTGAGCCGGGCGAGAATCTACGAGCAGTACTTC	CASSQEVSRARIYEQYF
TRBJ1-4	TRBV10-3	-	-	TGTGCCATCAGGGCCCGGGACACGGATGAAAAACTGTTTTTT	CAIRARDTDEKLFF
TRBJ2-7	TRBV2	-	-	TGTGCCAGCAGTGGCAGACAGGAGGGCTACGAGCAGTACTTC	CASSGRQEGYEQYF
TRBJ2-7	TRBV7-2	-	-	TGTGCCAGCAGCTTGGGGGGGACAGTCCCCTACGAGCAGTACTTC	CASSLGGTVPYEQYF
TRBJ2-3	TRBV5-1	TRBD2	-	TGCGCCAGCAGCTTGGTGCTTAGCGGGGGGGCCGGGAGCACAGATACGCAGTATTTT	CASSLVLSGGAGSTDTQYF
TRBJ2-1	TRBV3-1/TRBV3-2	TRBD2	-	TGTGCCAGCAGCCAAGATTCCCCGGCTAGCGGATACAATGAGCAGTTCTTC	CASSQDSPASGYNEQFF